Listed below are T cell receptor beta chains from one sample, sequenced in a study of shared clonotypes between healthy human individuals. The repertoire was sequenced with immunoSEQ multiplex PCR; TCRdb's copy has only in-frame clones and lacks some. Among 650,000 to 750,000 clones, approximately 79% were seen once, and the ten largest hold 1.8%. The sequenced sample was memory CD4+ T cells sorted from blood. The receptors shown here come from a woman aged 25 to 45 in good health. CDR3s include the opening cysteine and the closing phenylalanine or tryptophan. Each record gives: clone size, V gene, J gene, D gene, CDR3 protein, CDR3 DNA. A D gene is named only where the DNA matches it firmly. Size values are once, few and many counts, or a class for expanded clones, and some rows have none.

NA	TRBV18	TRBJ2-2	TRBD2	CASSPSLPLAGDHGELFF	TGTGCCAGCTCACCAAGTCTACCGCTAGCGGGAGACCACGGGGAGCTGTTTTTT
few	TRBV5-1	TRBJ2-3	NA	CASSPGRQPTDTQYF	TGCGCCAGCAGCCCCGGCAGGCAACCCACAGATACGCAGTATTTT
NA	TRBV28	TRBJ2-1	NA	CASSFWGASSYNEQFF	TGTGCCAGCAGTTTTTGGGGGGCGAGCTCCTACAATGAGCAGTTCTTC
NA	TRBV29-1	TRBJ2-5	TRBD2	CSVDILAGVGETQYF	TGCAGCGTTGATATACTAGCGGGAGTAGGAGAGACCCAGTACTTC
NA	TRBV4-1	TRBJ2-1	NA	CASSQDNVGNDNEQFF	TGCGCCAGCAGCCAAGATAATGTAGGCAATGACAATGAGCAGTTCTTC
NA	TRBV7-2	TRBJ1-3	NA	CASSPPRGRDGNTIYF	TGTGCCAGCAGCCCCCCCAGAGGCAGGGATGGAAACACCATATATTTT
once	TRBV18	TRBJ2-2	NA	CASSPPGESTGELFF	TGTGCCAGCTCACCACCGGGGGAATCCACCGGGGAGCTGTTTTTT
NA	TRBV25-1	TRBJ2-1	TRBD2	CASSVEGTSGYNEQFF	TGTGCCAGCAGTGTTGAAGGGACTAGCGGCTACAATGAGCAGTTCTTC
NA	TRBV5-1	TRBJ1-2	TRBD1	CASSQGQIHGYTF	TGCGCCAGCAGCCAGGGACAGATACATGGCTACACCTTC
few	TRBV4-2	TRBJ2-7	TRBD2	CASSQASGTYEQYF	TGTGCCAGCAGCCAAGCTAGCGGTACCTACGAGCAGTACTTC
few	TRBV6-6	TRBJ1-5	TRBD1	CASKDRVGDQPQHF	TGTGCCAGTAAGGACAGGGTCGGGGATCAGCCCCAGCATTTT